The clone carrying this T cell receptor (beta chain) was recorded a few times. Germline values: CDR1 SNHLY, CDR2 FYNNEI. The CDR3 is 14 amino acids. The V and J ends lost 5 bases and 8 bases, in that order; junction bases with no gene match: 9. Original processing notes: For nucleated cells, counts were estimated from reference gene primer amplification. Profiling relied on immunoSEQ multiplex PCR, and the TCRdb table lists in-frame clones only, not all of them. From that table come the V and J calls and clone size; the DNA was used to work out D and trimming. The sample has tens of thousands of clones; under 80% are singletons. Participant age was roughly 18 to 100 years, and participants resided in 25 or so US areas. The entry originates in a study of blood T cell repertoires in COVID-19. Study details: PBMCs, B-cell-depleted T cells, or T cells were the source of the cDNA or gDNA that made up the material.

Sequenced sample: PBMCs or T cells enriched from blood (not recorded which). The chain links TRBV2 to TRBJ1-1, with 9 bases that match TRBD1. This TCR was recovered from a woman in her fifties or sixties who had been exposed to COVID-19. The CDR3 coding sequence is TGTGCCAGCAGTATGGGACAGGGAGCCGGCGAAGCTTTCTTT. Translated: CASSMGQGAGEAFF.